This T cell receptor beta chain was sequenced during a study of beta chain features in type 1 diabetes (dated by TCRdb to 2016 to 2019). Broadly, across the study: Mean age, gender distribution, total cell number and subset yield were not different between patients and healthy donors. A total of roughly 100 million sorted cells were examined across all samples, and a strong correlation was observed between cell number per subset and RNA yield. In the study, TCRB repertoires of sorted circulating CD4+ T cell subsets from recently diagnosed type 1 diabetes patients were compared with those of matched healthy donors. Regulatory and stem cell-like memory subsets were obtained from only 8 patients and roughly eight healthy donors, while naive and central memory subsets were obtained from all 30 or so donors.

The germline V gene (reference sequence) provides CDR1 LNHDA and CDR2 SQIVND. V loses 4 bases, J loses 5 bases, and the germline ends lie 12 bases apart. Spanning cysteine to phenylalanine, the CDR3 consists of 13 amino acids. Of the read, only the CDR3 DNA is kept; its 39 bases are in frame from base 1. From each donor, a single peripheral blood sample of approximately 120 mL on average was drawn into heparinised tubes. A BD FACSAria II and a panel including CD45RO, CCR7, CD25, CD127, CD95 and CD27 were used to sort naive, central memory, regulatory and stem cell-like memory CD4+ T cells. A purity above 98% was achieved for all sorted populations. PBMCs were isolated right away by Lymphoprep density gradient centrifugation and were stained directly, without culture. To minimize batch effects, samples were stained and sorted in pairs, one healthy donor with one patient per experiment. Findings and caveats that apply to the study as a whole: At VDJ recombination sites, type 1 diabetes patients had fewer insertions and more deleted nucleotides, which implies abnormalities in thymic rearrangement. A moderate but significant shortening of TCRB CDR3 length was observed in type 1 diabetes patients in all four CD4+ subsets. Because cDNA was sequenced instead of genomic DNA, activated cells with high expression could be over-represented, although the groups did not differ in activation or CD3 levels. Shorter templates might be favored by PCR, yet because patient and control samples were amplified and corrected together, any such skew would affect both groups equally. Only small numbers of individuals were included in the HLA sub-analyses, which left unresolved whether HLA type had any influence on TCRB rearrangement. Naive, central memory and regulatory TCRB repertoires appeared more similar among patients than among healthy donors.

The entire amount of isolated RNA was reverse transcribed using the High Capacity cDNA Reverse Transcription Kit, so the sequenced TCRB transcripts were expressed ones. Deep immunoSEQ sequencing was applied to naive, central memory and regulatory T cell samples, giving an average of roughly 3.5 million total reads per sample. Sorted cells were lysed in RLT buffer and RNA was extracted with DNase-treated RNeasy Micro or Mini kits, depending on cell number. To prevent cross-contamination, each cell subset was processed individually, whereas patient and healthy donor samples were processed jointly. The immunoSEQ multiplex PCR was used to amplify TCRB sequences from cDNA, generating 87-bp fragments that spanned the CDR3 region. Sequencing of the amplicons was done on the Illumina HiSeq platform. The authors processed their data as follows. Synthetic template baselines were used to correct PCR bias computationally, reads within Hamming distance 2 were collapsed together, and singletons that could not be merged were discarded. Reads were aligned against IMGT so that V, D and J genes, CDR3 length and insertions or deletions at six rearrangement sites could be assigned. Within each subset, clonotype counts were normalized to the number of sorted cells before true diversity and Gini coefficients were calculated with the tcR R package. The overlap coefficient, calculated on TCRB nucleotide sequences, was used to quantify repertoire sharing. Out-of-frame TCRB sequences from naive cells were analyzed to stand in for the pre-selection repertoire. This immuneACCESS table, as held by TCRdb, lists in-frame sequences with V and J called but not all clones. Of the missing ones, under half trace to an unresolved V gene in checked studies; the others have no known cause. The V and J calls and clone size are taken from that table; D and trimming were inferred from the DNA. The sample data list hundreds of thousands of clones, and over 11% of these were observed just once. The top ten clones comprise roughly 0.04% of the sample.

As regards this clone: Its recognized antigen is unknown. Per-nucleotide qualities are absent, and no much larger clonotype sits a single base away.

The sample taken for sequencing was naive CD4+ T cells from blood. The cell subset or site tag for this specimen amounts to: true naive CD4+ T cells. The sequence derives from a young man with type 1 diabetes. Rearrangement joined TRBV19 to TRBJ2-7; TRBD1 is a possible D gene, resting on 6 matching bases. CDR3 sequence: CASSTTQGNEQYF. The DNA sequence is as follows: TGTGCCAGTAGTACCACACAGGGTAACGAGCAGTACTTC.